This T cell receptor beta chain was sequenced for a study of T cell changes during pregnancy in multiple sclerosis. The protocol was immunoSEQ multiplex PCR, while the TCRdb copy is restricted to in-frame clones and leaves out a portion. The sample lists more than 35,000 clones; just over 90% were seen once. J was trimmed by 8 bases and V by 3 bases; bases with no gene match: 4. This CDR3 region has 14 residues. Germline CDR1 and CDR2: SEHNR and FQNEAQ (reference sequence). This clonotype was sampled from a female donor in good health, enrolled as a control in a pregnancy study. The rearrangement uses TRBV7-9 and TRBJ2-1; 10 bases agree with TRBD2. This sample comprised CD4+ T cells from peripheral blood mononuclear cells, obtained in the third trimester of pregnancy. CDR3 in amino acids: CASSLDLAGDEQFF. The DNA of the CDR3 is TGTGCCAGCAGCTTGGATCTAGCGGGAGATGAGCAGTTCTTC.